Listed here are 4 T cell receptor beta chains from one sample, sequenced in a study of beta chain features in type 1 diabetes. As every portion of the isolated RNA was reverse transcribed, the sequencing read expressed TCRB transcripts. The repertoire was sequenced with immunoSEQ multiplex PCR; TCRdb's copy has only in-frame clones and lacks some. The sample lists about 330,000 clones; 11% were seen once. Sequenced sample: naive CD4+ T cells from blood. These receptors came from a woman in her twenties or thirties in good health.

The chain joins TRBV2 to TRBJ1-4, with 8 bases that match TRBD1. In germline, CDR1 is SNHLY, CDR2 FYNNEI. Trimming removed 4 bases from V and 7 bases from J; junction bases left unmatched: 5. The CDR3 has 14 residues. CDR3 loop: CASSGDRPPEKLFF. CDR3 bases: TGTGCCAGCAGTGGGGACAGGCCCCCTGAAAAACTGTTTTTT.

The chain joins TRBV29-1 to TRBJ2-3, with 13 bases identical to TRBD2. The CDR3 covers 14 residues. The junction had 2 bases not matched to a gene; V was cut back by 4 bases and J by 4 bases. The V gene's germline CDR1 is SQVTM and CDR2 ANQGSEA. CDR3 in amino acids: CSVATSGGADTQYF. CDR3 nucleotides: TGCAGCGTTGCAACTAGCGGGGGGGCAGATACGCAGTATTTT.

V usage is TRBV6-5 and J usage is TRBJ2-1; the D gene is possibly TRBD1 (6 bases). Germline assignment: CDR1 MNHEY and CDR2 SVGAGI. The V gene lost 2 bases and the J gene lost 6 bases, with 14 bases spanning the gap. The CDR3 covers 15 residues. The CDR3 reads CASSYTRGWGNEQFF. For the CDR3, the DNA is TGTGCCAGCAGTTACACCAGGGGATGGGGCAATGAGCAGTTCTTC.

The chain carries TRBV7-8 and TRBJ1-5; 7 nucleotides line up with TRBD1. The germline V gene encodes CDR1 SGHVS and CDR2 FQNEAQ. The CDR3 sequence is 15 residues long. The V gene end was trimmed by 1 base and the J gene end by 7 bases; junction bases not matched to a gene: 7. The CDR3, as DNA: TGTGCCAGCAGCTTAGGAAGGGGGCAGAGACAGCCCCAGCATTTT. Translated, it gives CASSLGRGQRQPQHF. The full variable domain, its missing parts supplied by reference TRBV7-8 and TRBJ1-5, is GAGVSQSPRYKVAKRGQDVALRCDPISGHVSLFWYQQALGQGPEFLTYFQNEAQLDKSGLPSDRFFAERPEGSVSTLKIQRTQQEDSAVYLCASSLGRGQRQPQHFGDGTRLSIL.